The clone carrying this TCR beta chain was recorded a few times. Its cognate antigen is unknown. HTBI primers from iRepertoire and Arm-PCR of CDR3 regions yielded the TCR beta libraries. TCRdb re-called the multiplex PCR reads with MiXCR, one entry per CDR3 protein. The sample carries a few hundred thousand distinct CDR3 sequences, under 25% recorded once. Time point specified: persistent/refractory GD, antithyroid drugs over 5 years with positive TRAb. The TCR library was made from RNA extracted from PBMCs. Graves' disease diagnosis was established per American Thyroid Association guidelines. This record comes from a study of regulatory T cells in long-lasting Graves disease. Study as a whole: Persistent Graves' disease required over 5 years of antithyroid drugs and positive TSH receptor antibodies. Notes on the study in general: Newly diagnosed Graves' patients exceeded persistent ones in TCR diversity. Persistent disease showed a preference for TRBV28, TRBJ1-2 and TRBJ2-5.

The CDR3 length is 15 residues. Germline lookup yields CDR1 DFQATT and CDR2 SNEGSKA (reference sequence). V lost 2 bases to trimming and J lost 3 bases; unmatched junction nucleotides: 3. This sequence joins TRBV20-1 and TRBJ2-1; 11 positions match TRBD2. The TCR originated in a female donor with Graves disease. The sample here was peripheral blood mononuclear cells (PBMCs), taken when the disease was refractory, from a patient treated with antithyroid drugs. CDR3 sequence: CSARSGTSGYNEQFF. In DNA form, the CDR3 reads TGCAGTGCTAGATCCGGGACTAGCGGCTACAATGAGCAGTTCTTC.